A single sample gave rise to the 32 T cell receptor beta chains below, sequenced in a study of T-cell reconstitution after alpha-beta-depleted transplantation in children. Unique molecular identifiers tagged the TCRbeta library. TCRdb fed the PCR reads into MiXCR, producing one record per CDR3 protein. The profile shows hundreds of thousands of distinct CDR3 sequences, roughly 10% of them singletons. The source material was PBMCs, sampled before TCRalphabeta/CD19-depleted stem cell transplant. Source of these receptors: a child aged 2 to 10 with inherited bone marrow failure, due to receive a stem cell transplant.

The rearrangement links TRBV2 to TRBJ2-1, with 7 nucleotides matching TRBD2. This CDR3 region has 12 residues. With 8 bases clipped from V and 10 bases from J, the junction kept 8 bases outside the gene matches. Germline CDR1 and CDR2: SNHLY and FYNNEI. This CDR3 reads CASRLAREEQFF. CDR3 in DNA: TGTGCCAGCCGACTAGCCCGTGAGGAGCAGTTCTTC.

Ten or more counts support this clonotype. The chain combines TRBV12-3 or TRBV12-4 with TRBJ2-3; tentative D call: TRBD1 (6 bases). V lost 6 bases and J 5 bases, leaving 24 bases between the germline ends. CDR3 size: 17 residues. The CDR3 spells CASSLRTRTAVGDTQYF. The DNA for the CDR3 is TGTGCCAGCAGCCTTAGGACACGGACAGCCGTGGGAGATACGCAGTATTTT.

This clonotype was seen many times. The CDR3 protein is CASSFWSRGRGSYEQYF. CDR3 coding DNA: TGCGCCAGCAGCTTCTGGTCCCGCGGGAGAGGGTCCTACGAGCAGTACTTC. The V and J genes are TRBV5-1 and TRBJ2-7; TRBD2 matches 7 bases. V shed 2 bases and J 1 base; nucleotides not matched to a gene: 12. Germline CDR1 is SGHRS and CDR2 is YFSETQ. This CDR3 is 17 amino acids long.

This clonotype was picked up a small number of times. The chain is built from TRBV6-4 and TRBJ2-1, with 11 bases lining up with TRBD2. The CDR3 covers 15 residues. Looked up from germline, CDR1 is MRHNA and CDR2 is SNTAGT. The ends lost 5 bases at V and 6 bases at J; junction bases unmatched: 6. CDR3 loop: CASSILLAGVNEQFF. CDR3 coding DNA: TGTGCCAGCAGTATTTTACTAGCGGGAGTCAATGAGCAGTTCTTC.

This clonotype was seen more than once but under ten times. V and J are TRBV20-1 and TRBJ2-3; TRBD2 agrees at 9 bases. From germline, CDR1 is DFQATT and CDR2 SNEGSKA (reference sequence). The V segment lost 6 bases and the J segment 2 bases; nucleotides outside the gene matches: 9. The CDR3 is made up of 15 amino acids. CDR3 amino acids: CSAYPTSGYTDTQYF. As DNA, the CDR3 is TGCAGTGCCTACCCGACTAGCGGATACACAGATACGCAGTATTTT.

The table lists this clonotype with a few counts. The V call is TRBV18, the J call TRBJ2-7; 7 bases align to TRBD2. V lost 5 bases to trimming and J lost 0 bases; unmatched junction nucleotides: 7. The CDR3 covers 15 residues. Per germline, CDR1 KGHSH and CDR2 LQKENI. This chain's CDR3 is CASSTRDYPSYEQYF. CDR3 nucleotide sequence: TGTGCCAGCTCAACCCGGGACTACCCCTCCTACGAGCAGTACTTC.

The chain is built from TRBV12-3 or TRBV12-4 and TRBJ2-1; 14 positions agree with TRBD2. V was clipped by 5 bases and J by 2 bases; unmatched bases: 5. The CDR3 spans 17 residues. CDR3 residues: CASSPRTSGRTYNEQFF. In DNA, the CDR3 is TGTGCCAGCAGTCCACGGACTAGCGGGAGGACCTACAATGAGCAGTTCTTC.

This clonotype was seen at least ten times. The rearrangement uses TRBV4-3 and TRBJ2-5; 9 bases map to TRBD1. The CDR3 is 17 residues long. CDR1 and CDR2 from the germline V gene are LGHNA and YSLEER. Trimming cost V 1 base and J 2 bases; bases outside gene matches: 8. The CDR3 spells CASSQAGRQGGQETQYF. CDR3 DNA sequence: TGCGCCAGCAGCCAAGCGGGGCGACAGGGGGGACAAGAGACCCAGTACTTC.

The V and J genes are TRBV20-1 and TRBJ2-7; 9 nucleotides agree with TRBD2. The germline CDR1 and CDR2 sequences are DFQATT and SNEGSKA (reference sequence). The CDR3 spans 15 residues. Unmatched junction bases numbered 8, after V lost 3 bases and J lost 2 bases. CDR3 DNA: TGCAGTGCTAGGGATCTAGCGGGAATAACCTACGAGCAGTACTTC. Translation gives CSARDLAGITYEQYF.

This sequence joins TRBV2 and TRBJ2-4; the match to TRBD2 covers 7 bases. The V gene's germline CDR1 is SNHLY and CDR2 FYNNEI. CDR3 length: 12 residues. Trimming cost V 2 bases and J 9 bases; bases outside gene matches: 1. This chain's CDR3 is CASSETSVIQYF. CDR3 nucleotide sequence: TGTGCCAGCAGTGAAACTAGCGTCATTCAGTACTTC.

Many counts were recorded for this clonotype. The rearrangement links TRBV12-3 or TRBV12-4 to TRBJ2-3, with TRBD2 matching over 7 bases. The CDR3 loop spans 14 amino acids. V lost 8 bases to trimming and J lost 0 bases; unmatched junction nucleotides: 5. CDR3 residues: CASGRTSSTDTQYF. As DNA, the CDR3 is TGTGCCAGCGGTAGGACTAGTAGCACAGATACGCAGTATTTT.

As concerns this clonotype: Just one base apart from a much larger clone, this may be a read error. The rearrangement joins TRBV6-2 or TRBV6-3 to TRBJ2-7; no firm D call. This CDR3 spans 11 amino acids. Germline-derived CDR1 and CDR2 are MNHEY and SVGEGT. CDR3 amino acids: CASSHHYEEYF. CDR3 sequence (DNA): TGTGCCAGCAGCCACCACTACGAGGAGTACTTC.

This clonotype was observed at least ten times. The rearrangement uses TRBV27 and TRBJ2-3, with 9 bases aligning to TRBD2. The CDR3 loop spans 16 amino acids. Trimming removed 4 bases from V and 5 bases from J; junction bases left unmatched: 10. Germline loops: CDR1 MNHEY, CDR2 SMNVEV (reference sequence). This CDR3 reads CASSSLGGRARDTQYF. The CDR3 DNA reads as TGTGCCAGCAGTTCCCTTGGCGGGAGGGCCAGAGATACGCAGTATTTT.

The table lists this clonotype with a few counts. This rearrangement joins TRBV4-1 to TRBJ1-2; TRBD1 agrees at 8 bases. This CDR3 has 15 amino acids. V lost 8 bases, J lost 6 bases, and 14 bases stayed unmatched. The germline V gene has CDR1 MGHRA and CDR2 YSYEKL. CDR3 nucleotide sequence: TGCGCCAGCCGGGGACAGGCCACAAGCAAACATGGCTACACCTTC. It yields the protein CASRGQATSKHGYTF.

This clonotype was seen more than once but under ten times. The chain has TRBV29-1 and TRBJ2-2; 8 bases map to TRBD1. The CDR3 runs 14 residues. Germline V gives CDR1 SQVTM, CDR2 ANQGSEA. With V trimmed by 6 bases and J by 5 bases, 8 bases remained unmatched. The CDR3 here is CSVPDRGRTGELFF. DNA for the CDR3: TGCAGCGTCCCTGACAGGGGTAGGACCGGGGAGCTGTTTTTT.

This clonotype has ten or more counts. The chain has TRBV18 and TRBJ1-4; D is perhaps TRBD1 (5 bases). The V end lost 0 bases, the J end lost 3 bases, and 8 bases lay between the germline ends. Germline V gives CDR1 KGHSH, CDR2 LQKENI. This CDR3 comprises 15 residues. This CDR3 reads CASSPPRAANEKLFF. DNA for the CDR3: TGTGCCAGCTCACCACCCAGGGCCGCTAATGAAAAACTGTTTTTT. Complete variable domain (other parts from reference TRBV18 and TRBJ1-4): NAGVMQNPRHLVRRRGQEARLRCSPMKGHSHVYWYRQLPEEGLKFMVYLQKENIIDESGMPKERFSAEFPKEGPSILRIQQVVRGDSAAYFCASSPPRAANEKLFFGSGTQLSVL.

This clonotype has more than one count but fewer than ten. The genes are TRBV12-3 or TRBV12-4 and TRBJ1-3; 8 bases agree with TRBD1. This CDR3 has 14 amino acids. V was pared by 7 bases and J by 5 bases, with 7 bases of the junction left unmatched. The CDR3 region is CASTPRQGRNTIYF. In DNA form, the CDR3 reads TGTGCCAGCACCCCCCGACAGGGGAGAAACACCATATATTTT.

Only a few counts were recorded for this clonotype. The chain uses TRBV14 and TRBJ1-4; the match to TRBD1 covers 8 bases. Germline CDR1 reads SGHDN; CDR2 reads FVKESK. V shed 2 bases and J 4 bases; nucleotides not matched to a gene: 6. The CDR3 runs 16 residues. The CDR3 spells CASSQLPGQVNEKLFF. The CDR3 nucleotides are TGTGCCAGCAGCCAACTCCCGGGACAGGTTAATGAAAAACTGTTTTTT.

Many counts were recorded for this clonotype. The V gene is TRBV12-3 or TRBV12-4, the J gene TRBJ2-1; 9 nucleotides line up with TRBD2. Trimming took 3 bases from V and 2 from J; bases not matched to a gene: 5. The CDR3 spans 16 residues. The CDR3 loop reads CASSFRTSVTYNEQFF. The CDR3 DNA reads TGTGCCAGCAGTTTCAGGACTAGCGTCACCTACAATGAGCAGTTCTTC.

There are a few counts of this clonotype. This chain links TRBV7-2 with TRBJ2-7, with 8 positions matching TRBD2. CDR3 length: 15 residues. Germline loops: CDR1 SGHTA, CDR2 FQGNSA. V was pared by 5 bases and J by 2 bases, with 8 bases of the junction left unmatched. DNA for the CDR3: TGTGCCAGCAGCGAGGCGGGAGGCCCCCCCTACGAGCAGTACTTC. It codes for CASSEAGGPPYEQYF. Using reference TRBV7-2 and TRBJ2-7 for the parts outside the CDR3, the full variable domain is GAGVSQSPSNKVTEKGKDVELRCDPISGHTALYWYRQSLGQGLEFLIYFQGNSAPDKSGLPSDRFSAERTGGSVSTLTIQRTQQEDSAVYLCASSEAGGPPYEQYFGPGTRLTVT.

This rearrangement joins TRBV10-2 to TRBJ2-7, with 7 bases identical to TRBD2. The CDR3 runs 15 residues. The germline gives CDR1 WSHSY, CDR2 SAAADI. The junction had 4 bases not matched to a gene; V was cut back by 2 bases and J by 0 bases. The CDR3 nucleotides are TGCGCCAGCAGTGAGGGAGCGGGGAGCTCCTACGAGCAGTACTTC. Protein: CASSEGAGSSYEQYF.

This clonotype has more than one count but fewer than ten. This chain uses TRBV7-9 with TRBJ2-7, with D unresolved. This CDR3 has 16 amino acids. Trimming took 2 bases from V and 2 from J, leaving 16 bases between them. Germline V gives CDR1 SEHNR, CDR2 FQNEAQ (reference sequence). CDR3 nucleotide sequence: TGTGCCAGCAGCTTACATTCTGGGGATTCTGCCTACGAGCAGTACTTC. Protein sequence: CASSLHSGDSAYEQYF.

This clonotype was counted at least ten times. J is TRBJ2-4 and V is TRBV20-1, with TRBD2 matching 11 bases. The trim removed 1 base at V and 0 bases at J, leaving 8 bases unmatched. CDR1 is DFQATT, CDR2 SNEGSKA, per germline (reference sequence). This CDR3 spans 18 amino acids. The DNA for the CDR3 is TGCAGTGCTAGAGCTCGCCTGGGACTAGCGGTAGCCAAAAACATTCAGTACTTC. Translation: CSARARLGLAVAKNIQYF.

Comment on this clonotype: With a much larger clone just one base away, this may be a read error. The rearrangement uses TRBV5-1 and TRBJ2-2, with D unclear. The ends were cut back, 1 base at V and 1 base at J, with 8 bases in the middle. CDR1 is SGHRS, CDR2 YFSETQ, per germline. There are 15 residues in the CDR3. Written as DNA, the CDR3 is TGCGCCAGCAGCTTGACGGCGGAGAACACCGGGGAGCTGTTTTTT. Translation: CASSLTAENTGELFF.

This clonotype was recorded at least ten times. The J gene is TRBJ2-1, the V gene TRBV28, with 9 nucleotides matching TRBD2. V lost 2 bases to trimming and J lost 0 bases; unmatched junction nucleotides: 2. Per germline, CDR1 MDHEN and CDR2 SYDVKM. The CDR3 covers 16 residues. Here the CDR3 reads CASSLTSGSSYNEQFF. The CDR3 DNA follows: TGTGCCAGCAGTTTAACTAGCGGGTCCTCCTACAATGAGCAGTTCTTC. The whole variable domain, remainder taken from reference TRBV28 and TRBJ2-1, is DVKVTQSSRYLVKRTGEKVFLECVQDMDHENMFWYRQDPGLGLRLIYFSYDVKMKEKGDIPEGYSVSREKKERFSLILESASTNQTSMYLCASSLTSGSSYNEQFFGPGTRLTVL.

Of note for this clonotype: A clone one base away is much larger, so this may be a read error. The chain recombines TRBV2 with TRBJ2-7; D remains unclear. Germline V gene data show CDR1 as SNHLY and CDR2 as FYNNEI. There are 14 residues in the CDR3. V lost 4 bases and J 3 bases, leaving 13 bases between the germline ends. CDR3 residues: CASSVLSKVYEQYF. The CDR3 DNA is TGTGCCAGCAGTGTCTTATCAAAAGTCTACGAGCAGTACTTC.

This clonotype was found many times. The chain carries TRBV11-3 and TRBJ2-1, with TRBD2 matching over 10 bases. The CDR3 extends over 21 amino acids. V shed 1 base, J shed 8 bases, and the junction held 23 bases outside the gene matches. The germline V gene encodes CDR1 SGHNT and CDR2 YENEEA. The CDR3 region has the DNA TGTGCCAGCAGCTTAGTTGGTGTTGATTGGCAGAGCGGGAGGGCCCTCGATGAGCAGTTCTTC. It translates to CASSLVGVDWQSGRALDEQFF.

The gene calls are TRBV12-3 or TRBV12-4 and TRBJ1-1; 11 nucleotides align to TRBD1. Trimming at V came to 6 bases and at J to 7 bases, leaving 10 bases not matched to a gene. The CDR3 runs 15 residues. The CDR3 DNA sequence: TGTGCCAGCAGCTTGACGAGGGGACAGGGGGGTGAAGCTTTCTTT. Translation gives CASSLTRGQGGEAFF.

In this sample, this clonotype turned up many times. The J gene is TRBJ1-2, the V gene TRBV20-1; D may be TRBD1 (5 bases). CDR3 length: 14 amino acids. Between the trimmed V and J ends, which lost 6 bases and 3 bases, there was a span of 17 bases. CDR1 and CDR2 (germline): DFQATT, SNEGSKA (reference sequence). The CDR3 nucleotides are TGCAGTGCCGGAAAAACAGGAGACGACTATGGCTACACCTTC. Amino acid sequence: CSAGKTGDDYGYTF.

This clonotype has a count of ten or more. J is TRBJ2-1 and V is TRBV5-1; TRBD2 matches at 10 bases. This CDR3 contains 15 residues. V was pared by 0 bases and J by 6 bases, with 3 bases of the junction left unmatched. The germline gives CDR1 SGHRS, CDR2 YFSETQ. The CDR3 coding sequence is TGCGCCAGCAGCTTGGAGGTAGCGGGAGGCAATGAGCAGTTCTTC. This sequence encodes CASSLEVAGGNEQFF.

This clonotype was observed many times. This sequence joins TRBV20-1 and TRBJ2-1; D remains ambiguous. The CDR3 covers 10 residues. Germline V gene lookup returns CDR1 DFQATT and CDR2 SNEGSKA (reference sequence). Trimming cost V 1 base and J 9 bases, with 4 bases left between them. The chain's CDR3 is CSARAVEQFF. The DNA of the CDR3 is TGCAGTGCTAGAGCCGTTGAGCAGTTCTTC.

This clonotype was seen repeatedly, ten times or more. This chain uses TRBV7-9 with TRBJ2-3; D unclear. This CDR3 is 12 amino acids long. Germline-derived CDR1 and CDR2 are SEHNR and FQNEAQ (reference sequence). V gave up 6 bases and J gave up 7 bases, with 11 bases separating them. The DNA of the CDR3 is TGTGCCAGCAGTTTATCGGAGCATACGCAGTATTTT. It encodes CASSLSEHTQYF.